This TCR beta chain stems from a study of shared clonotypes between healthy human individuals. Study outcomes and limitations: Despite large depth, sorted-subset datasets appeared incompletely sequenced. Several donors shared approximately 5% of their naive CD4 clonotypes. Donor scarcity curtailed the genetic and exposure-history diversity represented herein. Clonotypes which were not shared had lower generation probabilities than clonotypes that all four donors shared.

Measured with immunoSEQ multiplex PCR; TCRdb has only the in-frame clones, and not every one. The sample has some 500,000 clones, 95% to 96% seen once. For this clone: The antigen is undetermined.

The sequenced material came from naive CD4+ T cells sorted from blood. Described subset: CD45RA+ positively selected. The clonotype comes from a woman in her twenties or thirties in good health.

DNA of the CDR3: TGTGCCAGCAACCAGGGACCGGGCCCCTACAATGAGCAGTTCTTC. This sequence encodes CASNQGPGPYNEQFF. J is TRBJ2-1 and V is TRBV28; D possibly uses TRBD1 or TRBD2 (5 bases each). Germline V gene sequence: CDR1 MDHEN, CDR2 SYDVKM. The ends were cut back, 7 bases at V and 2 bases at J, with 15 bases in the middle. This CDR3 spans 15 amino acids.